This T cell receptor beta chain was observed in a study of blood T cell repertoires in COVID-19. Study information: Samples representing acute and convalescent COVID-19 were sourced from the United States, Italy and Spain. PBMCs, B-cell-depleted T cells, or T cells were the source of the cDNA or gDNA that made up the material.

Germline-derived CDR1 and CDR2 are KGHSH and LQKENI. The length of the CDR3 is 14 residues. Trimming took off 3 bases at V and 6 bases at J, with 14 bases between the two ends. In the source study's methods: Amplification of reference gene primers was used by the study to estimate nucleated cell counts. TCRdb's copy holds only in-frame clones and misses some; the assay was immunoSEQ multiplex PCR. V and J calls and clone size are as listed in that table; D and trimming were resolved from the DNA. The sample lists 110,000 or so clones; about four fifths were seen once. The sequenced material came from peripheral blood. The sequence came from an elderly man with acute or convalescent COVID-19. The gene calls are TRBV18 and TRBJ1-2; no firm D call. The CDR3 DNA reads TGTGCCAGCTCACCCTCAGGTCAAGAGCATGGCTACACCTTC. It is translated as CASSPSGQEHGYTF.